The sequence of this T cell receptor (beta chain) was determined in a study of regulatory T cells in long-lasting Graves disease. Study observations and caveats: More public clonotypes were shared by persistent patients (around 3,000) than by new patients (about 970).

Combining iRepertoire HTBI primers with Arm-PCR of CDR3 regions, the authors built TCR beta libraries. MiXCR, applied by TCRdb to the multiplex PCR reads, yields one record per CDR3 protein. This table has hundreds of thousands of distinct CDR3 sequences, 13% appearing once. This clonotype has ten or more counts. Its antigen remains unknown. Germline V gene lookup returns CDR1 MDHEN and CDR2 SYDVKM. CDR3 length equals 15 residues. The V end lost 10 bases, the J end lost 5 bases, and 24 bases lay between the germline ends. Time point given: newly diagnosed GD, antithyroid drugs for less than 3 months. RNA extracted from PBMCs served as the sequencing template. The same data also went into a second study, on T cells in Graves' hyperthyroidism and ophthalmopathy. That source reports: A set of HTBI primers served as the primers for a first-round RT-PCR of the TCR CDR3. Most thyroid clonotypes with frequency above 0.001 were detected in blood. Ophthalmopathy cases were set apart from stable hyperthyroidism by a 13 V-J model.

The source was peripheral blood mononuclear cells (PBMCs), collected at new diagnosis, from a patient treated with antithyroid drugs. The sequence derives from a man under 40 with Graves disease. V is TRBV28 and J is TRBJ2-7; D remains unclear. This CDR3 reads CATQRITGSTHEQYF. CDR3 DNA: TGTGCCACCCAGAGAATCACGGGTAGTACGCACGAGCAGTACTTC. The full variable domain, completed using reference TRBV28 and TRBJ2-7, is DVKVTQSSRYLVKRTGEKVFLECVQDMDHENMFWYRQDPGLGLRLIYFSYDVKMKEKGDIPEGYSVSREKKERFSLILESASTNQTSMYLCATQRITGSTHEQYFGPGTRLTVT.